The source of this T cell receptor beta chain is a study of cytomegalovirus exposure and HLA in healthy donors. The PCR was carried out with 60 Vbeta primers and 13 Jbeta primers. The data were produced by immunoSEQ multiplex PCR, yet TCRdb's version contains in-frame clones alone and is incomplete. Of about 150,000 clones listed, over 60% are singletons. The CDR3 runs 15 residues. Germline loops: CDR1 MDHEN, CDR2 SYDVKM. Trimming cost V 3 bases and J 6 bases; bases outside gene matches: 8. The TCR originated in a man between 40 and 49 years old in good health and CMV-seropositive. The source material was PBMCs. This chain links TRBV28 with TRBJ1-2; 9 nucleotides align to TRBD1. CDR3 nucleotide sequence: TGTGCCAGCAGTTTCCCCCGGGACAGGGTTCATGGCTACACCTTC. Amino acid sequence: CASSFPRDRVHGYTF.